This note documents a single TCR beta chain sequence. This sample was taken from a study of blood T cell repertoires in COVID-19. Across the study: Sample material is recorded as cDNA or gDNA derived from T cells, B-cell-depleted T cells, or PBMCs.

Clones were read by immunoSEQ multiplex PCR, and TCRdb kept only the in-frame ones, dropping some. The table shows over 250,000 clones, with 83% occurring only once. V lost 3 bases and J lost 6; bases outside the gene matches: 3. In germline, CDR1 is DFQATT, CDR2 SNEGSKA (reference sequence). This CDR3 region has 13 residues. This chain connects TRBV20-1 to TRBJ2-3; TRBD2 agrees at 10 bases. The sequencing input was peripheral blood. The clonotype comes from a woman aged 45 to 65 who had recovered from COVID-19. The CDR3 region is CSASQAGGDTQYF. The CDR3 nucleotides read TGCAGTGCTAGTCAAGCGGGGGGGGATACGCAGTATTTT.